One T cell receptor (beta chain) is described in this entry. This receptor's antigen is unknown. Per-nucleotide qualities are absent, and no much larger clonotype sits a single base away. V trim: 5 bases; J trim: 6 bases; unmatched bases: 9. CDR1 MNHNY and CDR2 SVGAGI are derived from the germline V gene (reference sequence). Counted from cysteine to phenylalanine, this CDR3 has 16 amino acids. This entry keeps only the CDR3 DNA: 48 bases, framed from base 1. The data were taken from a study of T cell changes during pregnancy in multiple sclerosis (dated by TCRdb to the late 2010s). Regarding the complete study: The study examined how the T cell repertoire changed over the course of pregnancy in women with multiple sclerosis.

Libraries were prepared through the immunoSEQ multiplex PCR assay. TCRdb mirrors the immuneACCESS table, restricted to in-frame sequences. Some clones are absent from its copies; in checked studies, under half trace to an unresolved V gene, and the reason for the others is unknown. This sample gives some 40,000 clones in total; about 94% of them show up just once. 0.39% of the sample lies in the top ten. The specimen was CD4+ T cells from peripheral blood mononuclear cells, collected in the second trimester of pregnancy. The V and J genes are TRBV6-6 and TRBJ2-2, with 10 junctional bases fitting TRBD2. The receptor was derived from a female donor with multiple sclerosis, enrolled in a pregnancy study. The nucleotide sequence is TGTGCCAGCAGTACACCTAGCGGGGGTACTGCCGGGGAGCTGTTTTTT. Its product reads: CASSTPSGGTAGELFF.